This T cell receptor (beta chain) was obtained from a study of shared clonotypes between healthy human individuals. Study results and caveats: Across a handful of donors, naive CD4 shared roughly 5%, naive CD8 around 3.5%, memory CD4 2% to 2.5%, memory CD8 0.4%.

Germline values: CDR1 WSHSY, CDR2 SAAADI. V lost 6 bases to trimming and J lost 1 base, with 10 bases between them. CDR3 length equals 13 residues. The table came from immunoSEQ multiplex PCR; TCRdb's copy has only in-frame clones and leaves some out. The sample lists around 700,000 clones; 55% to 75% were seen once. This clone was seen repeatedly, ten times or more. Its target is not known. CD4+ cells yielded CD45RA+ naive and CD45RA-negative memory subsets. V is TRBV10-2 and J is TRBJ2-7; D tentatively reads TRBD1 or TRBD2 (5 bases each). The receptor was derived from a woman aged 25 to 45 in good health. The sequencing input was memory CD4+ T cells sorted from blood. Subset given: CD45RA-negative fraction. The CDR3 loop is CASSRDGSYEQYF. The CDR3 coding sequence is TGCGCCAGCAGCCGGGACGGTTCCTACGAGCAGTACTTC.